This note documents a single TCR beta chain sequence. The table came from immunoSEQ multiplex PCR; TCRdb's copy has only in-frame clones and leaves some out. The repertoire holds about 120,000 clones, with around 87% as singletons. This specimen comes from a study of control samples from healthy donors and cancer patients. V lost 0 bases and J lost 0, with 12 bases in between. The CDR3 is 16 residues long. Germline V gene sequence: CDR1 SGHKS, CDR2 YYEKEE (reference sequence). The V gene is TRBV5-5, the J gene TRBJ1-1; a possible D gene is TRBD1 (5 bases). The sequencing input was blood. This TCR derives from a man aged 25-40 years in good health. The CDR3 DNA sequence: TGTGCCAGCAGCTTGGATTTGACAGTCTTGAACACTGAAGCTTTCTTT. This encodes CASSLDLTVLNTEAFF. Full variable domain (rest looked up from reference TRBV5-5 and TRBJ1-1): DAGVTQSPTHLIKTRGQQVTLRCSPISGHKSVSWYQQVLGQGPQFIFQYYEKEERGRGNFPDRFSARQFPNYSSELNVNALLLGDSALYLCASSLDLTVLNTEAFFGQGTRLTVV.